This TCR beta chain was profiled in a study of T cell responses to AZD1222 COVID-19 vaccine. Points on this clone: Its antigen remains unidentified.

The CDR3 consists of 13 residues. V gave up 6 bases and J gave up 3 bases, with 11 bases separating them. In germline, CDR1 is LGHDT, CDR2 YNNKEL (reference sequence). Some clones are missing from TCRdb's copy, which holds only in-frame ones; the method was immunoSEQ multiplex PCR. The sample lists about 130,000 clones, about 93% occurring once. Study-wide findings and caveats: Spike-specific TCR breadth and depth went up after people got two AZD1222 doses. Repertoire sampling occurred only after the peak T cell response.

The source was peripheral blood, collected on day 0 of AZD1222 vaccination. The chain joins TRBV3-1 (or the pseudogene TRBV3-2) to TRBJ1-2, with no clear D. The TCR originated in an adult in good health. The CDR3 loop is CASSRHEDYGYTF. CDR3 in DNA: TGTGCCAGCAGTCGACATGAGGACTATGGCTACACCTTC.